This T cell receptor beta chain emerged from a study of T cell repertoires in cytomegalovirus infection. The CDR3 is 14 residues long. Trimming took 3 bases from V and 4 from J, leaving 10 bases between them. Per germline, CDR1 MNHNS and CDR2 SASEGT. This clonotype showed up just a few times. The antigen remains undetermined. TCRdb re-called the reads through MiXCR, storing one row per CDR3 protein. The table has some 920,000 distinct CDR3 sequences, about a third seen once; the top ten hold around 15%. The source material was cultured CD8+ T cells from PBMCs, sampled from culture after CMV antigen stimulation. The chain links TRBV6-1 to TRBJ2-1; D is possibly TRBD1 or TRBD2 (5 bases each). The clonotype comes from a human donor in good health (CMV status not recorded). Some clones in this sample may be carry-over from other donors' samples. This CDR3 reads CASSEWGRYNEQFF. CDR3 nucleotides: TGTGCCAGCAGTGAGTGGGGACGGTACAATGAGCAGTTCTTC.